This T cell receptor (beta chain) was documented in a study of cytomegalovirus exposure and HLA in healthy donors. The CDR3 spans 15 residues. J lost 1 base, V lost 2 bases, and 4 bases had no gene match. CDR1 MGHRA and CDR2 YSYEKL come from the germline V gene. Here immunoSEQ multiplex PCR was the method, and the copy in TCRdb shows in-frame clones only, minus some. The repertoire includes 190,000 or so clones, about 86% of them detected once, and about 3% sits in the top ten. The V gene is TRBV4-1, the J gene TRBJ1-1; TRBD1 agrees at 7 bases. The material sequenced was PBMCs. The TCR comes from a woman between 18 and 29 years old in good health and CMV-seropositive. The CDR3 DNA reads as TGCGCCAGCAGCCAATTTGGACAGGAGAACACTGAAGCTTTCTTT. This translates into CASSQFGQENTEAFF.